This paragraph reports one TCR beta chain. The antigen is unknown. This record comes from a study of blood T cells in healthy people across ages. Using a J-beta primer mix together with a sample-barcoded 5' primer, a second PCR was run for about 6 to 11 cycles. MiXCR, applied by TCRdb to the 5' RACE reads, yields one record per CDR3 protein. The table lists some 730,000 distinct CDR3 sequences, about a fifth of them singletons. Study-level results: TCR beta diversity, measured per million T cells, fell in a roughly linear way with age. Unknown CMV status may confound age-related changes in expanded clones. Long-lived donors exceeded aged donors in naive CD4+ cells and diversity.

Trimming removed 3 bases at V and 4 bases at J, with 12 bases between. The CDR3 loop spans 13 amino acids. From germline, CDR1 is DFQATT and CDR2 SNEGSKA (reference sequence). Material for sequencing was blood. The chain couples TRBV20-1 to TRBJ1-1; D is undetermined. This clonotype was sampled from a man aged 70 or older in good health. Written as DNA, the CDR3 is TGCAGTGCTAGGGGCCCAGGTGGCACTGAAGCTTTCTTT. It codes for CSARGPGGTEAFF.